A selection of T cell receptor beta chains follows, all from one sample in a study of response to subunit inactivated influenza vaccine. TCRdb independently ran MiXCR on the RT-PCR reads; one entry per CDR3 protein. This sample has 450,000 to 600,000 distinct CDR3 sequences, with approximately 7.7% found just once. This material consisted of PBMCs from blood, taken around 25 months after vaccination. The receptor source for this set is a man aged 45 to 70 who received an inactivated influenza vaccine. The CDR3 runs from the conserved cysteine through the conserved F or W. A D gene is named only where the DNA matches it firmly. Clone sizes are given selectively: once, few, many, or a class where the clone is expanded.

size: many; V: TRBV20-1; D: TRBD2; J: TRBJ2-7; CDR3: CSARVGGWTSGRIPYEQYF; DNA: TGCAGTGCTAGGGTGGGCGGCTGGACTAGCGGGAGGATCCCCTACGAGCAGTACTTC
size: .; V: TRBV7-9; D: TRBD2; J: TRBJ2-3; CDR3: CASSNLAGGDTQYF; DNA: TGTGCCAGCAGCAACCTAGCGGGGGGGGATACGCAGTATTTT
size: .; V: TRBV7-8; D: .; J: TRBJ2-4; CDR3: CASSLEVAKNIQYF; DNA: TGTGCCAGCAGCCTCGAGGTAGCCAAAAACATTCAGTACTTC
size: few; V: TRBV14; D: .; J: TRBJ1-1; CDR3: CASSQILVRGENTEAFF; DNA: TGTGCCAGCAGCCAAATACTCGTGCGGGGGGAGAACACTGAAGCTTTCTTT
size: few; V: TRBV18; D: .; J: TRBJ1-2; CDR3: CASSPRSGANYYGYTF; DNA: TGTGCCAGCTCACCACGGTCTGGGGCGAACTACTATGGCTACACCTTC
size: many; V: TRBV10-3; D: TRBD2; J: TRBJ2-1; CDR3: CAISDPSGSGDEQFF; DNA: TGTGCCATCAGTGACCCTAGCGGGAGTGGCGATGAGCAGTTCTTC
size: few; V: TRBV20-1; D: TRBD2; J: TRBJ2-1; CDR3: CSAKLAGGVDEQFF; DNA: TGCAGTGCTAAACTAGCGGGAGGAGTCGATGAGCAGTTCTTC
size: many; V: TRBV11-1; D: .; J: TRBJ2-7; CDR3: CASSPSSGFYHEQYF; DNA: TGTGCCAGCAGCCCGAGTTCCGGGTTCTACCACGAGCAGTACTTC
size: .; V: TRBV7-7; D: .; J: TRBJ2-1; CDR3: CASSLGGGLHEQFF; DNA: TGTGCTAGCAGCTTGGGGGGGGGCCTCCATGAGCAGTTCTTC
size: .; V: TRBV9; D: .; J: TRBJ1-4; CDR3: CASSQSGGANEKLFF; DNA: TGTGCCAGCAGCCAATCCGGGGGGGCTAATGAAAAACTGTTTTTT
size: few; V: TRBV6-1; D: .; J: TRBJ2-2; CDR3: CASNKLSRGGELFF; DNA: TGTGCCAGCAACAAACTCAGTCGCGGCGGGGAGCTGTTTTTT
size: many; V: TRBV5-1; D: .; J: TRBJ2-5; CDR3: CASSLLDGPETQYF; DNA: TGCGCCAGCAGCTTGTTGGACGGTCCAGAGACCCAGTACTTC
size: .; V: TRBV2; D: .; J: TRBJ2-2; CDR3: CASSEMGTITGELFF; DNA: TGTGCCAGCAGTGAAATGGGGACCATCACCGGGGAGCTGTTTTTT
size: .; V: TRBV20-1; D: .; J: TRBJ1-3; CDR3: CSARDGRSSGNTIYF; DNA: TGCAGTGCTAGAGATGGCCGAAGCTCTGGAAACACCATATATTTT
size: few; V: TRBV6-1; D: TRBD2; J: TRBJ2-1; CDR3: CASSGRSGGGFYNEQFF; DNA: TGTGCCAGCAGTGGTCGCTCTGGGGGGGGTTTCTACAATGAGCAGTTCTTC
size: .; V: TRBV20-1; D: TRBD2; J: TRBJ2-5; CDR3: CSPQREVWETQYF; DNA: TGCAGCCCCCAGCGGGAGGTGTGGGAGACCCAGTACTTC
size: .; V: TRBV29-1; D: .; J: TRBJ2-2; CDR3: CSGGEGAGTGELFF; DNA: TGCAGCGGTGGGGAGGGGGCAGGGACCGGGGAGCTGTTTTTT
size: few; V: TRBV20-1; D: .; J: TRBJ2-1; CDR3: CSATPGRTNEQFF; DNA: TGCAGTGCTACACCGGGGAGGACCAATGAGCAGTTCTTC
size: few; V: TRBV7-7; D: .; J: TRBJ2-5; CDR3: CASSFVDSETQYF; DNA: TGTGCCAGCAGCTTTGTCGACTCAGAGACCCAGTACTTC
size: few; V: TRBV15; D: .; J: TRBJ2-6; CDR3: CATSRVLLPGANVLTF; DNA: TGTGCCACCAGCAGAGTGCTCCTTCCTGGGGCCAACGTCCTGACTTTC
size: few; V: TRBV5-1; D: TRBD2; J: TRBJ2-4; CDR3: CASSLGASGVKNIQYF; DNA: TGCGCCAGCAGCTTGGGGGCTAGCGGAGTGAAAAACATTCAGTACTTC
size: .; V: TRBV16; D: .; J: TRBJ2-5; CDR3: CASSPQAQETQYF; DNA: TGTGCCAGCAGCCCCCAAGCTCAAGAGACCCAGTACTTC
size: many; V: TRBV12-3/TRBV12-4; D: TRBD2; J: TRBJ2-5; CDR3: CASSLLLAGDQETQYF; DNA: TGTGCCAGCAGTTTATTACTAGCGGGGGATCAAGAGACCCAGTACTTC
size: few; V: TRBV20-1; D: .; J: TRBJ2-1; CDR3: CSARDRPANEQFF; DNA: TGCAGTGCTAGAGATCGCCCGGCGAATGAGCAGTTCTTC
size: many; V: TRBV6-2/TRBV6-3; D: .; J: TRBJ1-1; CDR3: CASSYDVWDTEAFF; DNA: TGTGCCAGCAGTTACGATGTGTGGGACACTGAAGCTTTCTTT
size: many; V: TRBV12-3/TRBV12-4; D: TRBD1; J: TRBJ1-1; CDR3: CASTPTGGATEAFF; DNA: TGTGCCAGCACCCCGACAGGGGGCGCCACTGAAGCTTTCTTT
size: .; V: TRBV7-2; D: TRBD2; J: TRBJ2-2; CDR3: CASSLSGSVGELFF; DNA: TGTGCCAGCAGCTTAAGCGGGAGTGTCGGGGAGCTGTTTTTT
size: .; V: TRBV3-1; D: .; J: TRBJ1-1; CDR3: CATTTKGGDGSEAFF; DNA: TGTGCCACCACAACGAAGGGGGGGGATGGTTCTGAAGCTTTCTTT
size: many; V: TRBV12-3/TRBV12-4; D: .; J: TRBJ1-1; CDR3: CASRGDTEAFF; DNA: TGTGCCAGCAGGGGGGACACTGAAGCTTTCTTT
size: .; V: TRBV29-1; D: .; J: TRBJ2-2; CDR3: CSVHVAGELFF; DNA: TGCAGCGTGCATGTCGCCGGGGAGCTGTTTTTT
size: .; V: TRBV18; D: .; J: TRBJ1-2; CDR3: CASSPSTDNYGYTF; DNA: TGTGCCAGCTCACCGTCCACGGATAACTATGGCTACACCTTC
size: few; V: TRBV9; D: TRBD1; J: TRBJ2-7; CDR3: CASSVEGQGVYEQYF; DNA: TGTGCCAGCAGCGTAGAGGGACAGGGGGTTTACGAGCAGTACTTC
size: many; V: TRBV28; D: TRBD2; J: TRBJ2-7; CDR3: CASSLPVASGSYEQYF; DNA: TGTGCCAGCAGTTTACCCGTTGCTAGCGGGAGCTACGAGCAGTACTTC
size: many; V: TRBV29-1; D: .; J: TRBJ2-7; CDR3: CSVAGEPGHLLYEQYF; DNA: TGCAGCGTTGCTGGGGAACCGGGACACCTGCTCTACGAGCAGTACTTC
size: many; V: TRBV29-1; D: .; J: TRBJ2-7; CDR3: CSALTESYEQYF; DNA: TGCAGCGCCCTGACGGAATCCTACGAGCAGTACTTC
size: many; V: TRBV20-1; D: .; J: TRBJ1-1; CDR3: CSARLSGGGLNTEAFF; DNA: TGCAGTGCTAGATTGAGTGGGGGCGGATTGAACACTGAAGCTTTCTTT
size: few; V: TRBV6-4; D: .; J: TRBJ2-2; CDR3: CASSFDNTGELFF; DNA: TGTGCCAGCAGTTTCGACAACACCGGGGAGCTGTTTTTT
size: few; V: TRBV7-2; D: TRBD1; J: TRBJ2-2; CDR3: CASSLKQGAGELFF; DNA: TGTGCCAGCAGCTTGAAACAGGGGGCCGGGGAGCTGTTTTTT
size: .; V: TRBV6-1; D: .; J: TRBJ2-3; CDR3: CASSEASIWDTQYF; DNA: TGTGCCAGCAGTGAAGCATCGATTTGGGATACGCAGTATTTT
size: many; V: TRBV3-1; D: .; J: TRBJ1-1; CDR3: CASSPGVYTEAFF; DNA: TGTGCCAGCAGCCCGGGAGTCTACACTGAAGCTTTCTTT
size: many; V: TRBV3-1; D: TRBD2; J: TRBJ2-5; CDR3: CASSQETETSGSYRQETQYF; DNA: TGTGCCAGCAGCCAAGAAACTGAGACTAGCGGGTCCTACCGCCAAGAGACCCAGTACTTC
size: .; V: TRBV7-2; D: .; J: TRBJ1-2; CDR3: CASSIRPGGSSGYTF; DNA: TGTGCCAGCAGCATCCGTCCAGGAGGGTCCTCTGGCTACACCTTC
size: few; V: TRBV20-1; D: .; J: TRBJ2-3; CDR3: CSASETGASDTQYF; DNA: TGCAGTGCTAGTGAAACTGGGGCCAGTGATACGCAGTATTTT
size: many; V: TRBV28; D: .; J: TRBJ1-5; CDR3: CASSLLPGSGEDQPQHF; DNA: TGTGCCAGCAGTTTACTCCCGGGGTCAGGGGAGGATCAGCCCCAGCATTTT
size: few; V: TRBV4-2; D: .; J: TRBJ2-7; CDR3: CASSQEFGANYEQYF; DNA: TGTGCCAGCAGCCAAGAGTTTGGGGCGAACTACGAGCAGTACTTC
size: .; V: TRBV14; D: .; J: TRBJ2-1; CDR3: CASSQDWGGEFF; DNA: TGTGCCAGCAGCCAAGATTGGGGGGGCGAGTTCTTC
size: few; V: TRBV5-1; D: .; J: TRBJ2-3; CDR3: CASSLAQGPQGTQYF; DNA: TGCGCCAGCAGCTTGGCGCAGGGGCCGCAGGGTACGCAGTATTTT
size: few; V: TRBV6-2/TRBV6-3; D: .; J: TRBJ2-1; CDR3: CASLARGYNEQFF; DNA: TGTGCCAGCCTAGCGAGAGGTTACAATGAGCAGTTCTTC
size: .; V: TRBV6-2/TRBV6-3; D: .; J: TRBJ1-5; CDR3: CASRAGARSNQPQHF; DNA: TGTGCCAGCAGAGCGGGCGCGAGGAGCAATCAGCCCCAGCATTTT
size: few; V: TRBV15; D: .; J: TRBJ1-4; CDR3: CATRERDASEKLFF; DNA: TGTGCCACCAGAGAACGGGATGCCTCTGAAAAACTGTTTTTT
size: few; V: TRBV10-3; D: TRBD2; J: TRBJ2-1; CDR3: CAISDPRGLAGSYNEQFF; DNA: TGTGCCATCAGTGACCCGCGGGGACTAGCCGGATCCTACAATGAGCAGTTCTTC
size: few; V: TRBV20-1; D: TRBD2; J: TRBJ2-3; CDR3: CSAYGAGSTDTQYF; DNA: TGCAGTGCTTATGGAGCGGGAAGCACAGATACGCAGTATTTT
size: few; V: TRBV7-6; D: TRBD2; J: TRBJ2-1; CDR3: CASIRRGESHNEQFF; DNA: TGTGCCTCCATCCGTCGGGGGGAGTCCCACAATGAGCAGTTCTTC
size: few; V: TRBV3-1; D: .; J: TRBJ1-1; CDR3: CASSQGLQGAFF; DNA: TGTGCCAGCAGCCAAGGTCTACAGGGAGCTTTCTTT
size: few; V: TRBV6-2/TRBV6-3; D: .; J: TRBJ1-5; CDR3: CASSYVEGLPQHF; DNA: TGTGCCAGCAGTTACGTCGAGGGTCTGCCCCAGCATTTT